The present T cell receptor beta chain was sequenced within a study of blood T cells in healthy people across ages. The second PCR ran about 6 to 12 cycles with a sample-barcoded 5' primer and J-beta primers. TCRdb reprocessed the 5' RACE reads with MiXCR, giving one entry per CDR3 protein. The table lists 750,000 or so distinct CDR3 sequences, approximately 25% of them singletons. With 2 bases removed from V and 2 bases from J, the gap between germline ends came to 13 bases. CDR1 and CDR2 (germline): DFQATT, SNEGSKA (reference sequence). The CDR3 runs to 14 residues. A further study also used this sample, focusing on T cells of mothers and their children.

The origin of this receptor is a boy aged 5 to 17 in good health. This sequence joins TRBV20-1 and TRBJ2-7; TRBD2 might be the D (6 bases). Specimen: blood. The CDR3 here is CSARRPEGTYEQYF. The CDR3 DNA reads TGCAGTGCTAGAAGGCCGGAGGGGACCTACGAGCAGTACTTC.